A single T cell receptor beta chain is shown here with its context. The source of the sample is a study of blood T cell repertoires in COVID-19. Looked up from germline, CDR1 is SGHAT and CDR2 is FQNNGV. V gave up 1 base and J gave up 4 bases, with 7 bases separating them. The CDR3 is 13 amino acids. Sequenced by immunoSEQ multiplex PCR; TCRdb stores in-frame clones only, minus some. The sample has 350,000 or so clones, roughly nine tenths seen once. The sequence was obtained from a woman aged 30 to 39 who had recovered from COVID-19. The rearrangement joins TRBV11-2 to TRBJ1-2, with no clear D. The sequencing sample was made of PBMCs or T cells enriched from blood (not recorded which). CDR3 DNA sequence: TGTGCCAGCAGCTTAGCGGGTAGCTATGGCTACACCTTC. Encoded protein: CASSLAGSYGYTF.